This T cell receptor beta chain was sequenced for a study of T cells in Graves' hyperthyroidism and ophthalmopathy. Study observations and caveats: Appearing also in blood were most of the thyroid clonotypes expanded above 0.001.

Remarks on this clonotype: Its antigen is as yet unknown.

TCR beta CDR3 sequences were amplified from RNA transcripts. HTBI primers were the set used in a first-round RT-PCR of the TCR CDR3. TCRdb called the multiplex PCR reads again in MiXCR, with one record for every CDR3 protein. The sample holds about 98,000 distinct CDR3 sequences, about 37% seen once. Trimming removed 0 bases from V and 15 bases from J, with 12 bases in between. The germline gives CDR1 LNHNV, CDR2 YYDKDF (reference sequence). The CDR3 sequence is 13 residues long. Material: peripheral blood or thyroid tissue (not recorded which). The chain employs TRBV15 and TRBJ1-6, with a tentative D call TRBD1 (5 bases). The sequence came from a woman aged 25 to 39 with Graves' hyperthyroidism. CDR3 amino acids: CATSRENGRGLHF. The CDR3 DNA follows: TGTGCCACCAGCAGAGAAAATGGGAGGGGCCTCCACTTT.